Each of the 3 T cell receptor beta chains below was sequenced from the same sample in a study of OX40 agonist ivuxolimab in advanced cancers. Sequencing used immunoSEQ multiplex PCR; TCRdb keeps in-frame clones, though not all of them. The table lists 60,000 to 90,000 clones, around 90% of them singletons. Sequencing was performed on CD4+ or CD8+ T cells sorted from blood, taken in a trial of the OX40 agonist ivuxolimab. These receptors all stem from an adult with an advanced solid tumor such as melanoma, head and neck, liver or kidney cancer.

DNA for the CDR3: TGTGCCAGCAGCAGAGGGACTAGCGGGTTCGACGAGCAGTACTTC. As protein: CASSRGTSGFDEQYF. This chain uses TRBV27 with TRBJ2-7; 12 nucleotides match TRBD2. This CDR3 comprises 15 residues. The J segment lost 5 bases and the V segment lost 6 bases, leaving 8 bases of the junction unmatched. Germline V gene data show CDR1 as MNHEY and CDR2 as SMNVEV (reference sequence).

The chain is built from TRBV10-3 and TRBJ2-5; 10 nucleotides match TRBD2. CDR3 size: 14 residues. Trimming took 5 bases from V and 2 from J; bases not matched to a gene: 2. Germline-derived CDR1 and CDR2 are ENHRY and SYGVKD. The CDR3 is CAISSGREQETQYF. The CDR3 DNA is TGTGCCATCAGTAGCGGGAGGGAACAAGAGACCCAGTACTTC.

CDR3 sequence reads: CASSGQGEDTIYF. CDR3 DNA: TGTGCCAGCAGCGGGCAGGGGGAGGACACCATATATTTT. V usage is TRBV5-6 and J usage is TRBJ1-3; 7 bases are shared with TRBD1. CDR3 length: 13 residues. Trimming cost V 4 bases and J 8 bases; bases outside gene matches: 6. Germline CDR1 and CDR2: SGHDT and YYEEEE.